The sequence of this T cell receptor (beta chain) was determined in a study of PD-1 blockade in classical Hodgkin lymphoma. Study-wide findings and caveats: Patients newly diagnosed and complete responders had comparable baseline diversity.

Following autologous stem cell transplantation, relapse occurred in every patient, and exposure to brentuximab vedotin varied. The germline V gene has CDR1 MDHEN and CDR2 SYDVKM. The CDR3 has 16 residues. Between the trimmed V and J ends, which lost 5 bases and 0 bases, there was a span of 14 bases. TCRdb keeps only in-frame clones here, not all; method: immunoSEQ multiplex PCR. The sample consists of 30,000 to 40,000 clones, 76% of them appearing once. Comment on this clone: Its antigen remains unidentified.

This TCR was recovered from a human donor with classical Hodgkin lymphoma. The source was peripheral blood mononuclear cells (PBMCs), collected at baseline. The chain has TRBV28 and TRBJ2-4; D gene uncertain. The CDR3, as DNA: TGTGCCAGCAGTCCCTTGACATTACTAGCCAAAAACATTCAGTACTTC. Translating it yields CASSPLTLLAKNIQYF.